Below, 23 T cell receptor beta chains from the same sample are listed, as sequenced in a study of vaccination and CD4 T cells after COVID-19. These receptors have no known antigen. Treatment specified: approximately 9-day PBMC culture with coronavirus spike peptide pools or control peptides (ViraFEST assay). Sequence data for DNA of cultured CD4+ T cells were generated by the Oncomine TCR Beta short-read assay. TCRdb processed the PCR reads anew with MiXCR; each CDR3 protein has one entry. Of some 19,000 distinct CDR3 sequences in the sample, about 45% were seen once. Sequencing was performed on CD4+ T cells from blood, cultured in vitro. These receptors came from a human donor who had recovered from COVID-19.

V is TRBV12-3 or TRBV12-4 and J is TRBJ2-5; 8 nucleotides line up with TRBD2. V gave up 4 bases and J gave up 4 bases; unmatched junction bases: 11. The CDR3 has 16 residues. In DNA, the CDR3 is TGTGCCAGCAGTTCCGGTCGGGGGGGAGGCATAGAGACCCAGTACTTC. Its translation is CASSSGRGGGIETQYF.

The chain recombines TRBV24-1 with TRBJ1-2, with 8 bases aligning to TRBD1. Germline V gene lookup returns CDR1 KGHDR and CDR2 SFDVKD. The CDR3 is 13 amino acids. J lost 8 bases, V lost 4 bases, and 5 bases had no gene match. CDR3 region: CATSDPGQGGYTF. The CDR3 region has the DNA TGTGCCACCAGTGACCCCGGACAGGGAGGCTACACCTTC.

V and J are TRBV7-8 and TRBJ2-4; D unclear. CDR1 and CDR2 (germline): SGHVS, FQNEAQ. Trimming stripped 5 bases from V and 7 bases from J, with 12 bases between. This CDR3 has 13 residues. The CDR3 nucleotides are TGTGCCAGCAGCCCCCCCCCGGGTAACATTCAGTACTTC. Translation: CASSPPPGNIQYF.

This clonotype was detected only a few times. This rearrangement joins TRBV15 to TRBJ2-7; perhaps TRBD1 as D (6 bases). Between the trimmed V and J ends, which lost 3 bases and 2 bases, there was a span of 11 bases. Germline lookup yields CDR1 LNHNV and CDR2 YYDKDF (reference sequence). The CDR3 has 14 residues. CDR3 sequence: CATSSGDIAYEQYF. CDR3 sequence (DNA): TGTGCCACCAGCAGCGGGGACATAGCCTACGAGCAGTACTTC.

For this clonotype: The germline gene is not matched at one end of the junction; a read error may be the cause. V and J are TRBV20-1 and TRBJ2-4; tentative D call: TRBD2 (7 bases). Germline V gives CDR1 DFQATT, CDR2 SNEGSKA (reference sequence). The CDR3 sequence is 17 residues long. The CDR3 loop is CSARARWGGQAKNVQYF. In nucleotides, the CDR3 is TGCAGTGCTAGAGCCAGGTGGGGGGGGCAAGCCAAAAACGTTCAGTACTTC.

The chain has TRBV2 and TRBJ2-6; the D is unclear. Per the germline V gene, CDR1 is SNHLY and CDR2 is FYNNEI. V was cut by 6 bases and J by 2 bases, with 8 bases left in between. CDR3 length: 14 residues. The CDR3 coding sequence is TGTGCCAGCAGGATAATGACTGGGGCCAACGTCCTGACTTTC. This encodes CASRIMTGANVLTF.

This chain uses TRBV12-3 or TRBV12-4 with TRBJ1-1; D ambiguous. The CDR3 has 13 amino acids. With 6 bases removed from V and 7 bases from J, the gap between germline ends came to 15 bases. The CDR3 loop reads CASSLHGRIEAFF. The CDR3, as DNA: TGTGCCAGCAGCTTACATGGACGGATTGAAGCTTTCTTT.

This clonotype was found once. The rearrangement joins TRBV5-1 to TRBJ1-1, with TRBD1 matching 7 bases. The CDR3 sequence is 14 residues long. The germline V gene has CDR1 SGHRS and CDR2 YFSETQ. Trimming cost V 4 bases and J 0 bases; bases outside gene matches: 3. Here the CDR3 DNA reads TGCGCCAGCAGCCCCGGACAGGTGAACACTGAAGCTTTCTTT. Its protein product is CASSPGQVNTEAFF. Complete variable domain (other parts from reference TRBV5-1 and TRBJ1-1): KAGVTQTPRYLIKTRGQQVTLSCSPISGHRSVSWYQQTPGQGLQFLFEYFSETQRNKGNFPGRFSGRQFSNSRSEMNVSTLELGDSALYLCASSPGQVNTEAFFGQGTRLTVV.

The CDR3 spells CSARDRTSHQETQYF. CDR3 DNA: TGCAGTGCTAGGGATAGGACTAGCCACCAAGAGACCCAGTACTTC. The chain recombines TRBV20-1 with TRBJ2-5; 8 nucleotides align to TRBD2. Germline V gene lookup returns CDR1 DFQATT and CDR2 SNEGSKA (reference sequence). CDR3 length: 15 amino acids. The V and J ends lost 3 bases and 0 bases, in that order; junction bases with no gene match: 6.

The V gene is TRBV10-3, the J gene TRBJ2-1; the D gene is possibly TRBD2 (5 bases). V was pared by 4 bases and J by 5 bases, with 12 bases between. The CDR3 is made up of 14 amino acids. CDR1 is ENHRY, CDR2 SYGVKD, per germline. CDR3 loop: CAISGSRTDNEQFF. CDR3 coding DNA: TGTGCCATCAGTGGTTCCAGGACTGACAATGAGCAGTTCTTC.

The V gene is TRBV11-2, the J gene TRBJ2-5; TRBD2 matches at 11 bases. The CDR3 has 15 residues. Germline CDR1 and CDR2: SGHAT and FQNNGV. After removal of 1 base from V and 3 bases from J, the junction contained 1 base not matched to a gene. The CDR3 loop reads CASSLGGLAEETQYF. CDR3 DNA sequence: TGTGCCAGCAGCTTAGGGGGACTAGCGGAAGAGACCCAGTACTTC.

The CDR3 sequence is CASSYLPGDPKRDTEAFF. As DNA, the CDR3 is TGTGCCAGCAGTTACCTCCCCGGGGACCCAAAAAGGGACACTGAAGCTTTCTTT. The rearrangement joins TRBV28 to TRBJ1-1; TRBD1 might be the D (5 bases). Trimming took off 4 bases at V and 3 bases at J, with 24 bases between the two ends. The germline gives CDR1 MDHEN, CDR2 SYDVKM. This CDR3 is 18 amino acids long.

A few counts support this clonotype. The rearrangement links TRBV6-1 to TRBJ2-5; 14 bases match TRBD2. Trimming cost V 6 bases and J 5 bases; bases outside gene matches: 17. Germline-derived CDR1 and CDR2 are MNHNS and SASEGT. The CDR3 is made up of 19 amino acids. In nucleotides, the CDR3 is TGTGCCAGCAGACCGACAGGAGCCGGGACTAGCGGGGGCGTGGAGACCCAGTACTTC. Residues: CASRPTGAGTSGGVETQYF.

The chain couples TRBV28 to TRBJ1-5; D gene uncertain. The CDR3 has 15 amino acids. Germline-derived CDR1 and CDR2 are MDHEN and SYDVKM. The V end was cut by 3 bases, the J end by 0 bases, with 9 bases between. DNA for the CDR3: TGTGCCAGCAGTTTTCAGGTGTATAGCAATCAGCCCCAGCATTTT. It codes for CASSFQVYSNQPQHF.

This chain links TRBV20-1 with TRBJ1-6; D is perhaps TRBD1 (5 bases). The CDR3 is made up of 17 amino acids. From germline, CDR1 is DFQATT and CDR2 SNEGSKA (reference sequence). V gave up 5 bases and J gave up 0 bases, with 17 bases separating them. CDR3 DNA: TGCAGTGCTCGCCGGGACTGGAGGCGCTCCTATAATTCACCCCTCCACTTT. Residues: CSARRDWRRSYNSPLHF.

The genes are TRBV29-1 and TRBJ2-1; D call uncertain. This CDR3 has 14 residues. Per the germline V gene, CDR1 is SQVTM and CDR2 is ANQGSEA. Trimming removed 4 bases at V and 0 bases at J, with 10 bases between. The CDR3 here is CSVVWGSSYNEQFF. The CDR3, as DNA: TGCAGCGTTGTGTGGGGTAGCTCCTACAATGAGCAGTTCTTC.

This clonotype was counted only a few times. J is TRBJ1-2 and V is TRBV20-1, with D perhaps matching TRBD1 (6 bases). The germline V gene encodes CDR1 DFQATT and CDR2 SNEGSKA (reference sequence). V dropped 6 bases and J dropped 4 bases, with 12 bases sitting between them. The CDR3 totals 12 residues. In DNA, the CDR3 is TGCAGTGCACAACAGGGCCTCTATGGCTACACCTTC. This translates into CSAQQGLYGYTF.

The V call is TRBV2, the J call TRBJ2-5; TRBD1 or TRBD2 may be the D gene (6 bases each). Germline V gene lookup returns CDR1 SNHLY and CDR2 FYNNEI. The V gene lost 4 bases and the J gene lost 0 bases, with 12 bases spanning the gap. The CDR3 sequence is 15 residues long. The DNA for the CDR3 is TGTGCCAGCAGTGCCTGGGGGGCCAACCAAGAGACCCAGTACTTC. Translated, it gives CASSAWGANQETQYF.

The gene calls are TRBV7-9 and TRBJ2-3, with TRBD1 matching 10 bases. Trimming removed 7 bases from V and 4 bases from J; junction bases left unmatched: 5. Germline CDR1 is SEHNR and CDR2 is FQNEAQ (reference sequence). The CDR3 covers 14 residues. CDR3 protein: CASTRQGASDTQYF. The CDR3 region has the DNA TGTGCCAGCACCCGACAGGGGGCATCAGATACGCAGTATTTT.

The gene calls are TRBV24-1 and TRBJ1-4; a weak D match, TRBD1 (5 bases). The CDR3 totals 13 residues. Germline lookup yields CDR1 KGHDR and CDR2 SFDVKD. The V gene lost 6 bases and the J gene lost 8 bases, with 12 bases spanning the gap. The CDR3 coding sequence is TGTGCCACCAGTCAGAAGGGGACGGAAAAACTGTTTTTT. The encoded protein is CATSQKGTEKLFF.

The chain links TRBV9 to TRBJ1-2; tentatively, D is TRBD1 (6 bases). The length of the CDR3 is 19 residues. Germline values: CDR1 SGDLS, CDR2 YYNGEE. V was clipped by 1 base and J by 2 bases, with 24 bases between them. The chain's CDR3 is CASSVSRTADLSLNYGYTF. Written as DNA, the CDR3 is TGTGCCAGCAGCGTAAGTAGGACAGCCGATCTAAGCCTAAACTATGGCTACACCTTC.

This clonotype was seen a few times. The chain links TRBV19 to TRBJ1-2, with D unclear. Trimming took 3 bases from V and 0 from J, leaving 8 bases between them. Germline V gives CDR1 LNHDA, CDR2 SQIVND (reference sequence). The CDR3 has 14 amino acids. CDR3 sequence (DNA): TGTGCCAGTAGTATTCGGGAGACTAACTATGGCTACACCTTC. Translation: CASSIRETNYGYTF.

The chain recombines TRBV19 with TRBJ1-1; 7 nucleotides match TRBD1. From germline, CDR1 is LNHDA and CDR2 SQIVND (reference sequence). After removal of 4 bases from V and 0 bases from J, the junction contained 5 bases not matched to a gene. There are 15 residues in the CDR3. The CDR3 reads CASSTTTGMNTEAFF. The CDR3 DNA reads TGTGCCAGTAGTACAACGACAGGGATGAACACTGAAGCTTTCTTT.